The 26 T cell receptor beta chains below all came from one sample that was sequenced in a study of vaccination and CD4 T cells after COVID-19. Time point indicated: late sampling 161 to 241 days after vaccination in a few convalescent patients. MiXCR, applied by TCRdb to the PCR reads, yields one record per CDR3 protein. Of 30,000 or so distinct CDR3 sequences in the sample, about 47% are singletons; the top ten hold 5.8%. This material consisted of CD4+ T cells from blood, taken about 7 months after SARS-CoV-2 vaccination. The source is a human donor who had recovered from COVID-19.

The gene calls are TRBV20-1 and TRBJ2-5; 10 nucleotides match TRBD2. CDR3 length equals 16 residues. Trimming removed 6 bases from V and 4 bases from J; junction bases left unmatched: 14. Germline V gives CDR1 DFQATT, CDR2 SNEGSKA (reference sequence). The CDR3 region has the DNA TGCAGTGCGAGTACTTCCCTAGCGGGAGCCGGAGAGACCCAGTACTTC. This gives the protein CSASTSLAGAGETQYF.

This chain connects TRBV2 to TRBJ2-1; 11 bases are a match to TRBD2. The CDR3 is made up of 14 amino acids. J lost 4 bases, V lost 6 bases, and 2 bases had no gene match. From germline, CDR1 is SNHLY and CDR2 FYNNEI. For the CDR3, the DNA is TGTGCCAGCAGACTAGCGGGAGTTTACAATGAGCAGTTCTTC. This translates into CASRLAGVYNEQFF.

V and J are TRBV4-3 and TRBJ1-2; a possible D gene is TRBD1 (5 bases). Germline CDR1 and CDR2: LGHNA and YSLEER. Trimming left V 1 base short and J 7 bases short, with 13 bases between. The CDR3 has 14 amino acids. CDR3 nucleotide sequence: TGCGCCAGCAGCCAAGTCGACAGAAGCGCTGGCTACACCTTC. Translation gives CASSQVDRSAGYTF.

The CDR3 DNA is TGTGCCAGCAGCTTGCGCCACAGAATACAGAAGGAGTTGCCTCTATACGAGCAGTACTTC. Translation gives CASSLRHRIQKELPLYEQYF. The V gene is TRBV7-2, the J gene TRBJ2-7; D gene uncertain. V lost 3 bases and J lost 4, with 31 bases in between. The CDR3 consists of 20 residues. CDR1 and CDR2 from the germline V gene are SGHTA and FQGNSA.

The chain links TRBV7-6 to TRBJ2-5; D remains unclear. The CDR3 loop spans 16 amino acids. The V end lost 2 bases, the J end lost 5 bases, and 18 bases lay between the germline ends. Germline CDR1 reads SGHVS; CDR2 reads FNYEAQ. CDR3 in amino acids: CASSLLVLSVRETQYF. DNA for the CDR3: TGTGCCAGCAGCTTATTGGTTCTATCGGTCCGGGAGACCCAGTACTTC.

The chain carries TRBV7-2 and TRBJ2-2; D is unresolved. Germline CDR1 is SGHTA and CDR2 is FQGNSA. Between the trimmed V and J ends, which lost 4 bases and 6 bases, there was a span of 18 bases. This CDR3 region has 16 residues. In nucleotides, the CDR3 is TGTGCCAGCAGCTCCTCCGAAGGAGTATTTGCCGGGGAGCTGTTTTTT. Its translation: CASSSSEGVFAGELFF.

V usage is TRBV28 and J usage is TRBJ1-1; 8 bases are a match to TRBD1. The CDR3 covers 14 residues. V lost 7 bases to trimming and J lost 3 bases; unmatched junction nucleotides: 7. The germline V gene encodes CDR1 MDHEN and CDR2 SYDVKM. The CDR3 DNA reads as TGTGCCAGCACCACGGACAGGGAGGACACTGAAGCTTTCTTT. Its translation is CASTTDREDTEAFF.

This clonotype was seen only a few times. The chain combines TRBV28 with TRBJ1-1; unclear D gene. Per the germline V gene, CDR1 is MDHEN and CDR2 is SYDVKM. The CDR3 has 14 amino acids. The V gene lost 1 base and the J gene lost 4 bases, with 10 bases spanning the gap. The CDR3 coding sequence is TGTGCCAGCAGTTTATCTGTTATGGGCACTGAAGCTTTCTTT. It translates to CASSLSVMGTEAFF. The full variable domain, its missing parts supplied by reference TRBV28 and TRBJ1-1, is DVKVTQSSRYLVKRTGEKVFLECVQDMDHENMFWYRQDPGLGLRLIYFSYDVKMKEKGDIPEGYSVSREKKERFSLILESASTNQTSMYLCASSLSVMGTEAFFGQGTRLTVV.

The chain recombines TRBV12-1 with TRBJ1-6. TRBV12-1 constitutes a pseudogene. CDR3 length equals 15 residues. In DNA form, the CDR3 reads TGTGCCAGCAGGAAAGGGTCTTTGGGTGTTTCACCCCTCCACTTT. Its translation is CASRKGSLGVSPLHF.

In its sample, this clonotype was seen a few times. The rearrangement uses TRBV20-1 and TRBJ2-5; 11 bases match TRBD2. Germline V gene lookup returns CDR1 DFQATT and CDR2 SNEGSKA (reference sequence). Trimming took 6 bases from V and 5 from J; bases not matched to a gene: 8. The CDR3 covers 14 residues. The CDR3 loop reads CSARGPSGRETQYF. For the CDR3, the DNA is TGCAGTGCCCGAGGTCCTAGCGGGAGGGAGACCCAGTACTTC.

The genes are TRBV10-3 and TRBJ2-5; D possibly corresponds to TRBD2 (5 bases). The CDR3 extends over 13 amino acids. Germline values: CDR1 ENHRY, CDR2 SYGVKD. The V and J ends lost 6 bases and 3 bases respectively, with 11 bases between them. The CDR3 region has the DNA TGTGCCATCAGAGACTACGGGGAAGAGACCCAGTACTTC. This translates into CAIRDYGEETQYF.

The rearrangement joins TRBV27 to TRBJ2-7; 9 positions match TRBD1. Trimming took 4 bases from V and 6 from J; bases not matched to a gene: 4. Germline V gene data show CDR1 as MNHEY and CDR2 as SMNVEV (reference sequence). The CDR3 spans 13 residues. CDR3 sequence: CASSYRGRSEQYF. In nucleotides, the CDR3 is TGTGCCAGCAGTTACAGGGGGCGAAGCGAGCAGTACTTC.

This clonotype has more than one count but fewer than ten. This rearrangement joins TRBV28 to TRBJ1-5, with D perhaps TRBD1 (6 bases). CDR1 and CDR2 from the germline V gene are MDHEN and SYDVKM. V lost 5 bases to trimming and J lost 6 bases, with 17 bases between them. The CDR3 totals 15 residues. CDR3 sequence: CASSPRTALGQPQHF. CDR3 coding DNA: TGTGCCAGCAGTCCGAGGACAGCTCTGGGTCAGCCCCAGCATTTT.

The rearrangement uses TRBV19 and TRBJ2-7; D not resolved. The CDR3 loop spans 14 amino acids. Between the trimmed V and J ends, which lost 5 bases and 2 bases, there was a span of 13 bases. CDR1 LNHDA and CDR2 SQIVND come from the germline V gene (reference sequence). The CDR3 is CASSEAGSPYEQYF. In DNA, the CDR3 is TGTGCCAGTAGTGAGGCAGGCAGTCCCTACGAGCAGTACTTC. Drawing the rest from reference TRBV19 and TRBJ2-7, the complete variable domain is DGGITQSPKYLFRKEGQNVTLSCEQNLNHDAMYWYRQDPGQGLRLIYYSQIVNDFQKGDIAEGYSVSREKKESFPLTVTSAQKNPTAFYLCASSEAGSPYEQYFGPGTRLTVT.

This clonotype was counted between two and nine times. The CDR3 DNA reads TGTGCCAGCAGCTTAGCGCGGGCAGCTCAAGAGACCCAGTACTTC. It encodes CASSLARAAQETQYF. V and J are TRBV7-8 and TRBJ2-5; a weak D match, TRBD2 (5 bases). The CDR3 has 15 residues. The germline CDR1 and CDR2 sequences are SGHVS and FQNEAQ. V lost 0 bases and J 2 bases, leaving 10 bases between the germline ends.

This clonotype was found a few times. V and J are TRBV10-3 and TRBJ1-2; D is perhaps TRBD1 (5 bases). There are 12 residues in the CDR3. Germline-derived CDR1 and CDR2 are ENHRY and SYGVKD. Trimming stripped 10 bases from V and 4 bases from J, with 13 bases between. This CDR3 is CATRQTIYGYTF. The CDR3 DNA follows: TGTGCCACTCGACAGACAATCTATGGCTACACCTTC.

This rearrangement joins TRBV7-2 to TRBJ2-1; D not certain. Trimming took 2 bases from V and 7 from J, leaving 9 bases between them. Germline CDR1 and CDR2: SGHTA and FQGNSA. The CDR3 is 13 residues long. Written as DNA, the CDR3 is TGTGCCAGCAGCTTATCCCACGGGAATGAGCAGTTCTTC. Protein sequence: CASSLSHGNEQFF.

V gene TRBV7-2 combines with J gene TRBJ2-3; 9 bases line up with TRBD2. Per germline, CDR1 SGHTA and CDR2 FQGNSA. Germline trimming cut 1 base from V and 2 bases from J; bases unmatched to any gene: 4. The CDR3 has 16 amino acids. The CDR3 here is CASSLVSGRVTDTQYF. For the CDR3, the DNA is TGTGCCAGCAGCTTAGTTAGCGGGAGAGTCACAGATACGCAGTATTTT.

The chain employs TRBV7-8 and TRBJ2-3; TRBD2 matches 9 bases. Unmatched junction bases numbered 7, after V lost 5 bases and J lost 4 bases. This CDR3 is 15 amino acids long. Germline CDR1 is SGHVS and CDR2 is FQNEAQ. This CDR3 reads CASSRELAGADTQYF. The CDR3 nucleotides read TGTGCCAGCAGCCGAGAATTAGCGGGAGCAGATACGCAGTATTTT.

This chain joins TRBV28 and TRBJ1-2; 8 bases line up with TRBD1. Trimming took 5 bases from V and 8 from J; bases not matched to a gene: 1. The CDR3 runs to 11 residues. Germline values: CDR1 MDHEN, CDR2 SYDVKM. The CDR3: CASSGTGGYTF. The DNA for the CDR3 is TGTGCCAGCAGTGGGACAGGAGGCTACACCTTC.

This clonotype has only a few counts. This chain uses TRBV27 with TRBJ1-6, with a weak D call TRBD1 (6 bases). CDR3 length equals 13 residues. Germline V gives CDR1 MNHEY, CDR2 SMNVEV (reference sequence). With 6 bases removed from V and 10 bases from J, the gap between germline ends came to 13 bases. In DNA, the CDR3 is TGTGCCAGCAGCGTCACAGGGTACTCACCCCTCCACTTT. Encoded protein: CASSVTGYSPLHF.

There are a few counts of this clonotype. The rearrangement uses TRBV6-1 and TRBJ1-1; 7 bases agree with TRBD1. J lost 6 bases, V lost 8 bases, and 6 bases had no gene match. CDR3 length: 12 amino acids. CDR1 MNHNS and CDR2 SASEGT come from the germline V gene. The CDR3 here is CASGQGGPEAFF. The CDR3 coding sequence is TGTGCCAGCGGTCAGGGGGGCCCTGAAGCTTTCTTT.

CDR3 region: CASSARTGSNQPQHF. The CDR3 nucleotides are TGTGCCAGCAGTGCAAGGACAGGGAGCAATCAGCCCCAGCATTTT. The chain employs TRBV28 and TRBJ1-5; 8 positions match TRBD1. The CDR3 is made up of 15 amino acids. The J segment lost 1 base and the V segment lost 5 bases, leaving 4 bases of the junction unmatched. Germline CDR1 reads MDHEN; CDR2 reads SYDVKM.

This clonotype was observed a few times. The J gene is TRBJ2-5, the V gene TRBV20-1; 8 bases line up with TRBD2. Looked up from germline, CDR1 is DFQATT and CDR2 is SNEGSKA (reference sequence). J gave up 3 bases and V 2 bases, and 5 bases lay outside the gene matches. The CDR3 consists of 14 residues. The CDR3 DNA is TGCAGTGCTAGAACAGGACTAGCCAAAGAGACCCAGTACTTC. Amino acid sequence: CSARTGLAKETQYF.

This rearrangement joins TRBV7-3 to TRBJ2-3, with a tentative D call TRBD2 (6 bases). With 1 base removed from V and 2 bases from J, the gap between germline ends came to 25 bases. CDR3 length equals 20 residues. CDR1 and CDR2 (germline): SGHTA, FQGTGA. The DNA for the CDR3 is TGTGCCAGCAGCTTAATGGGCCGGGGGATAGCGGAGCTTTACACAGATACGCAGTATTTT. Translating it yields CASSLMGRGIAELYTDTQYF.

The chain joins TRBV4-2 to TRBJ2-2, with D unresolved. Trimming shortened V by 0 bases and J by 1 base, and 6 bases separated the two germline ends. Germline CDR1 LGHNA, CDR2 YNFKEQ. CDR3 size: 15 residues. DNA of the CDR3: TGTGCCAGCAGCCAAGACATCCTGAACACCGGGGAGCTGTTTTTT. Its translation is CASSQDILNTGELFF.